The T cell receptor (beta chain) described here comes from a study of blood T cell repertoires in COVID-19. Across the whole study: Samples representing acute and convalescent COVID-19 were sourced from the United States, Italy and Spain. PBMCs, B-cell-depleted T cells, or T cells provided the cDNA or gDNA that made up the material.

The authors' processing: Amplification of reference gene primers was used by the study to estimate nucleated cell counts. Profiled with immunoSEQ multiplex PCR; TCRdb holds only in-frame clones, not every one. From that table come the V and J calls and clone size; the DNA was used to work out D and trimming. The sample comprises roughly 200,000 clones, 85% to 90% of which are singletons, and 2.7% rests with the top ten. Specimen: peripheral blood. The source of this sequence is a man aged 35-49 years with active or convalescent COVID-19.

In DNA form, the CDR3 reads TGTGCCAGTAGTATATTCGACGGACAGGGAATTCAGCCCCAGCATTTT. Protein: CASSIFDGQGIQPQHF. The rearrangement uses TRBV19 and TRBJ1-5, with 8 bases aligning to TRBD1. The CDR3 covers 16 residues. The V segment lost 2 bases and the J segment 6 bases; nucleotides outside the gene matches: 9. The V gene's germline CDR1 is LNHDA and CDR2 SQIVND (reference sequence).